The clone carrying this T cell receptor (beta chain) was counted a single time. The data derive from a study of blood T cell repertoires in COVID-19. Study at large: PBMCs, B-cell-depleted T cells, or T cells provided the cDNA or gDNA that made up the material.

This CDR3 contains 14 residues. CDR1 and CDR2 (germline): KGHSH, LQKENI. V lost 2 bases and J 7 bases, leaving 12 bases between the germline ends. Produced via immunoSEQ multiplex PCR; TCRdb's table is partial and in-frame only. Among a few hundred thousand clones listed, around 86% were seen once. Two negative PCRs, clearance, or symptom resolution had been documented for recovered Cohort 3 donors. The chain has TRBV18 and TRBJ1-5; D is uncertain. The TCR comes from a man aged 40-55 years who had recovered from COVID-19. Sequencing was done on a sample of PBMCs or T cells enriched from blood (not recorded which). CDR3 coding DNA: TGTGCCAGCTCACCAGCAGCGGCGGAACAGCCCCAGCATTTT. It translates to CASSPAAAEQPQHF.